Only a few counts were recorded for the clone carrying this TCR beta chain. This entry comes from a study of human T cells and chemical hapten exposure. Study-wide background: Sensitization applied 2% DPC to roughly 2 cm by roughly 2 cm of upper inner arm skin. There were weekly diphenylcyclopropenone doses to the scalp for patients throughout the roughly 23-week study. Upper-back patches of 0.01% DPC were read at 6 days. The study traced per-sample TCR yield variation mainly to small differences in pooled library volumes.

The time point here: patch test 1, 2 weeks after DPC sensitization. Treatment given: therapeutic diphenylcyclopropenone sensitization with weekly scalp DPC. From the RACE reads, TCRdb called clonotypes with MiXCR, one entry per CDR3 protein. The data contain under 85,000 distinct CDR3 sequences, over 9% of them seen just once; the ten biggest clones take up roughly 1.5%. This specimen was whole blood, taken in connection with sensitization to the hapten diphenylcyclopropenone (DPC). The origin of this receptor is a woman between 50 and 59 years old with alopecia areata. Some clones in this sample may be carry-over from other donors' samples.

CDR3 nucleotides: TGTGCCAGCAGTTTGGGGGACAGGGGTCCAGATACGCAGTATTTT. Its protein is CASSLGDRGPDTQYF. The V gene is TRBV12-3 or TRBV12-4, the J gene TRBJ2-3; 10 nucleotides line up with TRBD1. The V and J ends lost 3 bases and 4 bases, in that order; junction bases with no gene match: 4. This CDR3 has 15 residues.